Below, 14 T cell receptor beta chains from the same sample are listed, as sequenced in a study of shared clonotypes between healthy human individuals. The naive CD8 fraction comprised CD45RO-negative cells positively selected for CCR7 and excluded terminally differentiated effector memory CD45RA+ cells. Assay: immunoSEQ multiplex PCR; the TCRdb copy retains only in-frame clones and omits some. The data show about 2.1 million clones, with roughly 93% seen just once and roughly 1.7% held by the top ten. Sequenced sample: naive CD8+ T cells from PBMCs. The receptors here all came from a young man in good health. Some clones in this sample may be carry-over from other donors' samples.

The chain carries TRBV27 and TRBJ1-2, with a tentative D call TRBD1 (5 bases). CDR3 length: 16 amino acids. Trimming left V 1 base short and J 5 bases short, with 17 bases between. The V gene's germline CDR1 is MNHEY and CDR2 SMNVEV (reference sequence). The CDR3 spells CASSLYPVPGPYGYTF. The DNA for the CDR3 is TGTGCCAGCAGTTTATACCCCGTACCGGGACCATATGGCTACACCTTC.

V gene TRBV6-6 combines with J gene TRBJ2-2; 8 bases map to TRBD2. Germline loops: CDR1 MNHNY, CDR2 SVGAGI (reference sequence). This CDR3 contains 14 residues. Germline trimming cut 5 bases from V and 6 bases from J; bases unmatched to any gene: 5. Here the CDR3 DNA reads TGTGCCAGCAGTGCACGGGGGGGGCCCGGGGAGCTGTTTTTT. This gives the protein CASSARGGPGELFF.

This sequence joins TRBV4-1 and TRBJ2-7, with 9 positions matching TRBD1. The germline gives CDR1 MGHRA, CDR2 YSYEKL. This CDR3 has 15 amino acids. J was trimmed by 4 bases and V by 1 base; bases with no gene match: 5. Written as DNA, the CDR3 is TGCGCCAGCAGCCAAGTTCCGGGACAGGGATACGAGCAGTACTTC. Encoded protein: CASSQVPGQGYEQYF.

This chain connects TRBV28 to TRBJ2-7, with a possible D match to TRBD2 (5 bases). This CDR3 contains 14 residues. Germline assignment: CDR1 MDHEN and CDR2 SYDVKM. The V and J ends lost 6 bases and 3 bases respectively, with 15 bases between them. CDR3 in DNA: TGTGCCAGCAGCGTTCAGCGGAACGACTACGAGCAGTACTTC. Translated: CASSVQRNDYEQYF.

The count of this clone is one. The chain recombines TRBV28 with TRBJ1-3; possible D gene TRBD1, 5 bases. V gave up 6 bases and J gave up 4 bases, with 10 bases separating them. CDR1 and CDR2 from the germline V gene are MDHEN and SYDVKM. The CDR3 is 13 amino acids. CDR3 protein: CASSRAGGNTIYF. CDR3 in DNA: TGTGCCAGCAGCCGCGCAGGGGGAAACACCATATATTTT.

The chain links TRBV28 to TRBJ1-1; D not certain. The CDR3 contains 15 residues. Per the germline V gene, CDR1 is MDHEN and CDR2 is SYDVKM. V was cut by 6 bases and J by 4 bases, with 18 bases left in between. The CDR3 sequence is CASSPLWGVGTEAFF. As DNA, the CDR3 is TGTGCCAGCAGCCCGCTGTGGGGTGTGGGCACTGAAGCTTTCTTT.

The chain uses TRBV4-1 and TRBJ1-1; 8 bases are shared with TRBD1. Trimming removed 7 bases from V and 2 bases from J; junction bases left unmatched: 3. Germline loops: CDR1 MGHRA, CDR2 YSYEKL. The CDR3 has 13 residues. This chain's CDR3 is CASKDRANTEAFF. The DNA for the CDR3 is TGCGCCAGCAAGGACAGGGCAAACACTGAAGCTTTCTTT.

In this sample, this clone turned up once. The chain uses TRBV5-1 and TRBJ2-3; 10 bases fit TRBD2. Germline lookup yields CDR1 SGHRS and CDR2 YFSETQ. This CDR3 comprises 16 residues. V shed 3 bases, J shed 4 bases, and the junction held 8 bases outside the gene matches. In DNA form, the CDR3 reads TGCGCCAGCAGCTCCCAGAGCGGGAGGGATGCAGATACGCAGTATTTT. Translating it yields CASSSQSGRDADTQYF. The full variable domain, with the rest looked up from reference TRBV5-1 and TRBJ2-3, is KAGVTQTPRYLIKTRGQQVTLSCSPISGHRSVSWYQQTPGQGLQFLFEYFSETQRNKGNFPGRFSGRQFSNSRSEMNVSTLELGDSALYLCASSSQSGRDADTQYFGPGTRLTVL.

The chain joins TRBV15 to TRBJ2-7; tentatively, D is TRBD2 (5 bases). CDR3 size: 17 residues. Germline CDR1 and CDR2: LNHNV and YYDKDF (reference sequence). The V end was cut by 2 bases, the J end by 2 bases, with 19 bases between. CDR3 region: CATSRLPGRLSAYEQYF. In DNA, the CDR3 is TGTGCCACCAGCAGACTACCTGGACGGCTTAGCGCCTACGAGCAGTACTTC.

This clone came up once. CDR3 nucleotides: TGTGCCAGCAGCTTCCTTATAGGGGTTCAGTACTTC. Translating it yields CASSFLIGVQYF. The V and J genes are TRBV5-6 and TRBJ2-4; TRBD1 might be the D (5 bases). The CDR3 spans 12 residues. V was shortened by 2 bases and J by 11 bases, with 11 bases between the two germline ends. Germline CDR1 reads SGHDT; CDR2 reads YYEEEE.

The genes are TRBV12-2 and TRBJ2-7. TRBV12-2 is reported as a pseudogene. The CDR3 contains 13 residues. This CDR3 reads CASRSRAFLEQYF. The CDR3 DNA follows: TGTGCAAGTCGCTCCCGGGCCTTTCTCGAGCAGTACTTC.

CDR3 region: CASSGRWNQPQHF. CDR3 DNA sequence: TGTGCCAGCAGTGGTAGATGGAATCAGCCCCAGCATTTT. V is TRBV28 and J is TRBJ1-5; D ambiguous. Germline V gene lookup returns CDR1 MDHEN and CDR2 SYDVKM. Trimming took 5 bases from V and 4 from J, leaving 9 bases between them. This CDR3 is 13 amino acids long.

The rearrangement links TRBV27 to TRBJ2-1; TRBD1 is a possible D gene (6 bases). The CDR3 has 16 residues. Germline CDR1 reads MNHEY; CDR2 reads SMNVEV (reference sequence). Trimming pared 1 base from V and 0 bases from J, leaving 10 bases between. CDR3 sequence (DNA): TGTGCCAGCAGTTTATTTACAGGGAGCTCCTACAATGAGCAGTTCTTC. It encodes CASSLFTGSSYNEQFF.

The chain joins TRBV19 to TRBJ2-7; TRBD2 matches at 8 bases. The CDR3 consists of 18 residues. V lost 5 bases and J lost 7; bases outside the gene matches: 22. The V gene's germline CDR1 is LNHDA and CDR2 SQIVND (reference sequence). CDR3 protein: CASSQTSNSGIGNREQYF. The CDR3 region has the DNA TGTGCCAGTAGTCAGACTTCAAATAGCGGGATCGGCAATAGGGAGCAGTACTTC.